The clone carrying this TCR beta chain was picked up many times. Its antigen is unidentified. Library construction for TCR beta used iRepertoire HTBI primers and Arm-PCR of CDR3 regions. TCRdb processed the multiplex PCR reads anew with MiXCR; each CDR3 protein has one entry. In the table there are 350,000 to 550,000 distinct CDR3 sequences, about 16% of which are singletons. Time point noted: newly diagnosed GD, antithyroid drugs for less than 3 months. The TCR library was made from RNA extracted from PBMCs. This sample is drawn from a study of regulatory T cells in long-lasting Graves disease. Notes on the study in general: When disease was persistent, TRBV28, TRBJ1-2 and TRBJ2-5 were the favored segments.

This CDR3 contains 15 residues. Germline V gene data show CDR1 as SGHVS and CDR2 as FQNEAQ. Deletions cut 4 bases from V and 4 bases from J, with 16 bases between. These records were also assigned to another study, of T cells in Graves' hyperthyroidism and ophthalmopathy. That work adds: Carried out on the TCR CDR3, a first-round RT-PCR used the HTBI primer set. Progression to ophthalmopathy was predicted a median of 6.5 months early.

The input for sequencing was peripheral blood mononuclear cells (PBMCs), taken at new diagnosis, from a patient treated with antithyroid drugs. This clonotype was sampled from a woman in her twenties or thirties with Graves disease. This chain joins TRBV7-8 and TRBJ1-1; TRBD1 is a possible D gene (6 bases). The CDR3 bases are TGTGCCAGCAGCTCGAGGACAGCCAAGACCACTGAAGCTTTCTTT. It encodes CASSSRTAKTTEAFF.